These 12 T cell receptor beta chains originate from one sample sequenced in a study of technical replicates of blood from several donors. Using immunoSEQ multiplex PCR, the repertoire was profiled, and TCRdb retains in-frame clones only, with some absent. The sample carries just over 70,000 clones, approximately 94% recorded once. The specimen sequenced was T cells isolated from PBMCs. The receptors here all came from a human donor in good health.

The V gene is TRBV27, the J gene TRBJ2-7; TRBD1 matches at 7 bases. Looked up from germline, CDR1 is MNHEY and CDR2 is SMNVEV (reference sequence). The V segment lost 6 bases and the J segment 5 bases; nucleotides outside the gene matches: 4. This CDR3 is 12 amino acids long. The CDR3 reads CASRGQSDEQYF. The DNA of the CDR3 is TGTGCCAGCAGGGGACAGTCAGACGAGCAGTACTTC.

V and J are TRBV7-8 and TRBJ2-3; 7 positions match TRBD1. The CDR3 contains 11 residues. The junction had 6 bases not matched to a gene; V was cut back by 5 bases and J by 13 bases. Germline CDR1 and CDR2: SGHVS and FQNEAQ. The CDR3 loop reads CASSPDRKEYF. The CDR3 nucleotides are TGTGCCAGCAGCCCGGACAGGAAGGAGTATTTT.

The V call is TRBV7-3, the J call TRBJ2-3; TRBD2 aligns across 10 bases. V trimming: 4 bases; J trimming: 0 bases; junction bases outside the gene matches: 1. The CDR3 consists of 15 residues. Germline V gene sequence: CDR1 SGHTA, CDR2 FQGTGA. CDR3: CASSSLAGSTDTQYF. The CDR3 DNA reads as TGTGCCAGCAGCTCACTAGCGGGAAGCACAGATACGCAGTATTTT.

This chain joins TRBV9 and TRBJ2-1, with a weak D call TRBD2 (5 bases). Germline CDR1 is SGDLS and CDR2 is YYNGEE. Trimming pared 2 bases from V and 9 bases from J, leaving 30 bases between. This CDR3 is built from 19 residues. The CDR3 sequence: CASSVGSVPDRGPRGEQFF. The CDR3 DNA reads TGTGCCAGCAGCGTGGGGTCGGTCCCCGATAGAGGGCCCCGTGGTGAGCAGTTCTTC. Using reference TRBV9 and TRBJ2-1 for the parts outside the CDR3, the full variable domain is DSGVTQTPKHLITATGQRVTLRCSPRSGDLSVYWYQQSLDQGLQFLIQYYNGEERAKGNILERFSAQQFPDLHSELNLSSLELGDSALYFCASSVGSVPDRGPRGEQFFGPGTRLTVL.

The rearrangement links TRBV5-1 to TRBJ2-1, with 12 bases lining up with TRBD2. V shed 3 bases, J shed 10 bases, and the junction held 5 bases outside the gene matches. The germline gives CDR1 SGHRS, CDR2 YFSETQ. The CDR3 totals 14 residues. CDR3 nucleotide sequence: TGCGCCAGCAGCTCGGCTAGCGGGAGGGAAGAGCAGTTCTTC. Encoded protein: CASSSASGREEQFF.

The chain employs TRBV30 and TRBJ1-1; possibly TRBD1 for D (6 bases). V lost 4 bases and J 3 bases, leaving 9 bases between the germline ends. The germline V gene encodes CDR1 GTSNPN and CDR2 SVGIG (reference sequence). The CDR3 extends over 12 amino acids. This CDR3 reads CAWTDRHTEAFF. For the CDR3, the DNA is TGTGCCTGGACTGACAGGCACACTGAAGCTTTCTTT.

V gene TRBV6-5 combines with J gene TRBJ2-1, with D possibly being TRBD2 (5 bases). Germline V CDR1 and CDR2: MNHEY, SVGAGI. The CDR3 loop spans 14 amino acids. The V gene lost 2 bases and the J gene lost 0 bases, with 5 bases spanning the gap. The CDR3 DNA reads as TGTGCCAGCAGTTACGGGAGCTCCTACAATGAGCAGTTCTTC. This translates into CASSYGSSYNEQFF.

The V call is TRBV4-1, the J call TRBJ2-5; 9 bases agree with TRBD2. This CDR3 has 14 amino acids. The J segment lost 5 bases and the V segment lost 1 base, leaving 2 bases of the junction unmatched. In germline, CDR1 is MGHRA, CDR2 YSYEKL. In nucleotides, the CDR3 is TGCGCCAGCAGCCAAGTAGCGGGAGTGGAGACCCAGTACTTC. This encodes CASSQVAGVETQYF.

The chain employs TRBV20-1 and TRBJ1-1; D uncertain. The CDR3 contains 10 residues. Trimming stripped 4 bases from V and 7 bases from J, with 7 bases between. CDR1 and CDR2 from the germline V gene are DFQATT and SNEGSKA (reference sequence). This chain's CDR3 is CSANLYEAFF. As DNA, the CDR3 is TGCAGTGCTAACCTATATGAAGCTTTCTTT.

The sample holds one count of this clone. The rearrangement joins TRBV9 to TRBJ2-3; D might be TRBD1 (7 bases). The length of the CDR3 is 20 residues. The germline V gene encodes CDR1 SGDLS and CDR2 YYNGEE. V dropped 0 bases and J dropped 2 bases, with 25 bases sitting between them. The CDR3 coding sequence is TGTGCCAGCAGCGTAGGATCGCGGGGTCAGGGGGAAAGAACCACAGATACGCAGTATTTT. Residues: CASSVGSRGQGERTTDTQYF. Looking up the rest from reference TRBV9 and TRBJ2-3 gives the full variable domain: DSGVTQTPKHLITATGQRVTLRCSPRSGDLSVYWYQQSLDQGLQFLIQYYNGEERAKGNILERFSAQQFPDLHSELNLSSLELGDSALYFCASSVGSRGQGERTTDTQYFGPGTRLTVL.

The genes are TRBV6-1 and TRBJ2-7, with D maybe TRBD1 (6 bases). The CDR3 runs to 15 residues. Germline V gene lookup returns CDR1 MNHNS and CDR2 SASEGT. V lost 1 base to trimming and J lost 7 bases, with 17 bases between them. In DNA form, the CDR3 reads TGTGCCAGCAGTGAAGAAACAGGGCGCTGGGGGGAGCAGTACTTC. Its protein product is CASSEETGRWGEQYF.

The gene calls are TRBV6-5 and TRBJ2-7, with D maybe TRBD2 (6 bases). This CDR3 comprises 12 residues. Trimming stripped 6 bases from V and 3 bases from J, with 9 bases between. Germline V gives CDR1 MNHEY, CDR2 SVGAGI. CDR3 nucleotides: TGTGCCAGCAGGGCGGGATACTACGAGCAGTACTTC. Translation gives CASRAGYYEQYF.